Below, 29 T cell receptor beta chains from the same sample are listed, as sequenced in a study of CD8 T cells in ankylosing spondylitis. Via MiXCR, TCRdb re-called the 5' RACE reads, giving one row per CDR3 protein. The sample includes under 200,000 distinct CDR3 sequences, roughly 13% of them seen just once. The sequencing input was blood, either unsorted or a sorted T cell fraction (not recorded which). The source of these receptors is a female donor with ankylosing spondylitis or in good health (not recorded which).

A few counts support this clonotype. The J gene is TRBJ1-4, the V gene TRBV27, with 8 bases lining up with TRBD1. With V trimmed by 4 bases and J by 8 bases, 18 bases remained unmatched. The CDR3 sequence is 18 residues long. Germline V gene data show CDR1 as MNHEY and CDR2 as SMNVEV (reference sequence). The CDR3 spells CASSYGVATGGRREKLFF. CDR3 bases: TGTGCCAGCAGTTACGGCGTCGCCACAGGGGGTCGTAGGGAAAAACTGTTTTTT.

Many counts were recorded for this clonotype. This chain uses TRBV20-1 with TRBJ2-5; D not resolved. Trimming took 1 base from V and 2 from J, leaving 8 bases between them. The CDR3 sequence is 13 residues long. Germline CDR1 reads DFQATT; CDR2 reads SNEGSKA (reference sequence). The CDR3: CSARGQAQETQYF. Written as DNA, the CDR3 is TGCAGTGCTAGAGGTCAAGCTCAAGAGACCCAGTACTTC.

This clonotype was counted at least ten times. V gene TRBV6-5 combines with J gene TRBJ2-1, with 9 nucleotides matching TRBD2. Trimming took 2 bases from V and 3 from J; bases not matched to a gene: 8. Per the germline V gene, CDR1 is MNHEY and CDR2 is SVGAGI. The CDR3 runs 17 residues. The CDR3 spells CASSYPFTSGFYNEQFF. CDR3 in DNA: TGTGCCAGCAGTTACCCTTTCACTAGCGGGTTCTACAATGAGCAGTTCTTC.

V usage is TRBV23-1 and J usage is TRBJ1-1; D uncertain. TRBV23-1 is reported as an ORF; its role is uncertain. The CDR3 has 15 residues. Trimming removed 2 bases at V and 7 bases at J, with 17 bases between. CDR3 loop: CASSQPRRKHGEAFF. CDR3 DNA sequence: TGCGCCAGCAGTCAACCCAGACGCAAGCATGGTGAAGCTTTCTTT.

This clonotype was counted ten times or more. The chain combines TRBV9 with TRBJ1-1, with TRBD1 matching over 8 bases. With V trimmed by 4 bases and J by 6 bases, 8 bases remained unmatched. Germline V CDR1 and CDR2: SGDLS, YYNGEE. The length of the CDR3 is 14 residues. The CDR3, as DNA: TGTGCCAGCAGCCCCCGGACAGGGTACCCTGAAGCTTTCTTT. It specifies CASSPRTGYPEAFF.

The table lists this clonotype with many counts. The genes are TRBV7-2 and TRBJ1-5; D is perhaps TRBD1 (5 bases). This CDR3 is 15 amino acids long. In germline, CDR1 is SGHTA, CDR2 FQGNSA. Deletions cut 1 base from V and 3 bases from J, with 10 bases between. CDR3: CASSLVMGDNQPQHF. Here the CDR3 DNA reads TGTGCCAGCAGCTTAGTTATGGGGGACAATCAGCCCCAGCATTTT.

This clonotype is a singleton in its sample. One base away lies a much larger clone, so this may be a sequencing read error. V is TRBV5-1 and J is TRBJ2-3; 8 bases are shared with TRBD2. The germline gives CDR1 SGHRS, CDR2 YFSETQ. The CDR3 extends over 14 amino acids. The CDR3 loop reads CASSLGTSTGTQYF. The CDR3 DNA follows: TGCGCCAGCAGCTTGGGGACTAGCACAGGTACGCAGTATTTT.

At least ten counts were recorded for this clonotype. The CDR3 sequence: CASSLESYNYGYTF. The CDR3 bases are TGCGCCAGCAGCTTAGAGAGTTACAACTATGGCTACACCTTC. V usage is TRBV5-1 and J usage is TRBJ1-2; unclear D gene. The CDR3 contains 14 residues. Germline CDR1 is SGHRS and CDR2 is YFSETQ. V was cut by 2 bases and J by 2 bases, with 10 bases left in between.

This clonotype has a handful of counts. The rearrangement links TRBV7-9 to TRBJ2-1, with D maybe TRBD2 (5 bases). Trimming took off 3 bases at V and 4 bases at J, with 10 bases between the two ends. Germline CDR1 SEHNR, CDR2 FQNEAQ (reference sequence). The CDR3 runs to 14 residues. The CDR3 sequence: CASSFGSGYNEQFF. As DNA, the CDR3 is TGTGCCAGCAGCTTTGGTTCGGGGTACAATGAGCAGTTCTTC.

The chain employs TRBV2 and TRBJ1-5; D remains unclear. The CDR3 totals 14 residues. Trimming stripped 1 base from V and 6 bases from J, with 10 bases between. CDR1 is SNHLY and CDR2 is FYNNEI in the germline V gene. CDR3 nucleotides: TGTGCCAGCAGTGAAGGTTTCACAGCTCAGCCCCAGCATTTT. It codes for CASSEGFTAQPQHF.

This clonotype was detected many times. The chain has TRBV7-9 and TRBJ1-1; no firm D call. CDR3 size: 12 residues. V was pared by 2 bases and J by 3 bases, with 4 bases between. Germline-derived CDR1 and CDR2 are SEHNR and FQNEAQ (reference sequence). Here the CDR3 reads CASSLSHTEAFF. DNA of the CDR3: TGTGCCAGCAGCTTAAGCCACACTGAAGCTTTCTTT. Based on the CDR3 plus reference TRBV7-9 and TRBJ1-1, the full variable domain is DTGVSQNPRHKITKRGQNVTFRCDPISEHNRLYWYRQTLGQGPEFLTYFQNEAQLEKSRLLSDRFSAERPKGSFSTLEIQRTEQGDSAMYLCASSLSHTEAFFGQGTRLTVV.

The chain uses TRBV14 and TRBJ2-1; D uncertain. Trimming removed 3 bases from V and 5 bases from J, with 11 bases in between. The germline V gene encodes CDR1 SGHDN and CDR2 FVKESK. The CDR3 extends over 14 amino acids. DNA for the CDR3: TGTGCCAGCAGCCAGGGGTCGTTCCACAATGAGCAGTTCTTC. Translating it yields CASSQGSFHNEQFF.

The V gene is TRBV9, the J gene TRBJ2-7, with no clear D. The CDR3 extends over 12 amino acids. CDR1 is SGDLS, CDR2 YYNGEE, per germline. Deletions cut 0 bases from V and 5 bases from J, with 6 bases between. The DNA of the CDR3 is TGTGCCAGCAGCGTAGTGGAGAACGAGCAGTACTTC. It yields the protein CASSVVENEQYF.

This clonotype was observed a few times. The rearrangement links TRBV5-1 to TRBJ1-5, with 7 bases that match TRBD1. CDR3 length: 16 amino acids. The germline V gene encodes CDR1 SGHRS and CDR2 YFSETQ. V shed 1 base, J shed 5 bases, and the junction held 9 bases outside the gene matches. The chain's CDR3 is CASSLQGGKDDQPQHF. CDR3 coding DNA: TGCGCCAGCAGCTTGCAGGGGGGCAAGGATGATCAGCCCCAGCATTTT. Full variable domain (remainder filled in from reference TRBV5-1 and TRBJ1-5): KAGVTQTPRYLIKTRGQQVTLSCSPISGHRSVSWYQQTPGQGLQFLFEYFSETQRNKGNFPGRFSGRQFSNSRSEMNVSTLELGDSALYLCASSLQGGKDDQPQHFGDGTRLSIL.

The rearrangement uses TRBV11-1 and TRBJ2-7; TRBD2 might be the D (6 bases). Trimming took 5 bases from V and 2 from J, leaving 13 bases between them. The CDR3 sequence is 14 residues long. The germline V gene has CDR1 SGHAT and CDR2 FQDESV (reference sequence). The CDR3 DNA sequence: TGTGCCAGCAGCCCCCAGCGGGCTACCTACGAGCAGTACTTC. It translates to CASSPQRATYEQYF.

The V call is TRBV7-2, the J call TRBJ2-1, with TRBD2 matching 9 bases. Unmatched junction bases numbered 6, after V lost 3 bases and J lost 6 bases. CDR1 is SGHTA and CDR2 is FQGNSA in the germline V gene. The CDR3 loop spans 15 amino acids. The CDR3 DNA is TGTGCCAGCAGCTTTGCGGGAGGGATTGGCAATGAGCAGTTCTTC. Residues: CASSFAGGIGNEQFF.

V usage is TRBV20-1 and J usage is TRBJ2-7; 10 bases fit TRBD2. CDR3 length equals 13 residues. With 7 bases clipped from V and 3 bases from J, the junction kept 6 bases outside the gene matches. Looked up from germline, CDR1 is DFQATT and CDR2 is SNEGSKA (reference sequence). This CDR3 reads CSGEREGRYEQYF. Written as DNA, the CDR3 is TGCAGTGGTGAGCGGGAGGGCCGCTACGAGCAGTACTTC.

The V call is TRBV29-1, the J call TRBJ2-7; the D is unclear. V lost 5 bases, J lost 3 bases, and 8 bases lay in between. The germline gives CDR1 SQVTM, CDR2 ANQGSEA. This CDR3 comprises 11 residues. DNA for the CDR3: TGCAGCGTTCGGATGGGCTACGAGCAGTACTTC. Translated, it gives CSVRMGYEQYF.

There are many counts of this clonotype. DNA of the CDR3: TGTGCCAGCAGCCAAGACGGGACTAGCCCGACTTTACCCAATGAGCAGTTCTTC. It encodes CASSQDGTSPTLPNEQFF. V gene TRBV4-2 combines with J gene TRBJ2-1; TRBD2 agrees at 9 bases. CDR1 and CDR2 from the germline V gene are LGHNA and YNFKEQ. The junction had 12 bases not matched to a gene; V was cut back by 0 bases and J by 6 bases. The CDR3 contains 18 residues.

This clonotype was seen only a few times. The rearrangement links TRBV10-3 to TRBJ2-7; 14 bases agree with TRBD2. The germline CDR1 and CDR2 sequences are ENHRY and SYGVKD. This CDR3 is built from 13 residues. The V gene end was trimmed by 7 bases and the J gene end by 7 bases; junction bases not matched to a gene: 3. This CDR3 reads CAITGLAGGEQYF. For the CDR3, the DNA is TGTGCCATCACTGGACTAGCGGGGGGAGAGCAGTACTTC.

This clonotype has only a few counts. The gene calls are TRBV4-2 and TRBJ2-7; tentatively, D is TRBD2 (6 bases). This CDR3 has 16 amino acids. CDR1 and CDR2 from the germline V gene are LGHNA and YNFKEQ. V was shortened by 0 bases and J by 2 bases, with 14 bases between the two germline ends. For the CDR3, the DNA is TGTGCCAGCAGCCAAGATCCCAACGGGAGCCCCTACGAGCAGTACTTC. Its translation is CASSQDPNGSPYEQYF.

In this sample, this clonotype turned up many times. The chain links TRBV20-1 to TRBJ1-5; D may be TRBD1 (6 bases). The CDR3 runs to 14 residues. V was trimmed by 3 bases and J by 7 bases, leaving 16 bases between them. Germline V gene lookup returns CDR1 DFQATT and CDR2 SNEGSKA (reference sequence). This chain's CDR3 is CSASPTGNRQPQHF. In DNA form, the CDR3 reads TGCAGTGCTAGTCCTACAGGGAATCGGCAGCCCCAGCATTTT.

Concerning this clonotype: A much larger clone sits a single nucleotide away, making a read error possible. The CDR3 DNA is TGTGCCACCAGTGATCTATACAATGAGCGGTTCTTC. It specifies CATSDLYNERFF. V and J are TRBV24-1 and TRBJ2-1; no clear D. This CDR3 region has 12 residues. Germline CDR1 KGHDR, CDR2 SFDVKD.

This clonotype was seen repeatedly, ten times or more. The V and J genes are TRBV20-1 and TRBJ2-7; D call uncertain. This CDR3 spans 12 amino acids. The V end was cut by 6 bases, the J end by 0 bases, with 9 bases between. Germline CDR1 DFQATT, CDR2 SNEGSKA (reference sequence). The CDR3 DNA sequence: TGCAGTGCACCTCCGTGCTCCTACGAGCAGTACTTC. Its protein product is CSAPPCSYEQYF.

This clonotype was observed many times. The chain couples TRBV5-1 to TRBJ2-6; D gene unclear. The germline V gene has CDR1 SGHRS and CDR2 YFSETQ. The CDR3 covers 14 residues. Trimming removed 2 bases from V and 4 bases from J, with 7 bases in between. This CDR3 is CASSFDSGANVLTF. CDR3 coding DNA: TGCGCCAGCAGCTTCGACTCCGGGGCCAACGTCCTGACTTTC.

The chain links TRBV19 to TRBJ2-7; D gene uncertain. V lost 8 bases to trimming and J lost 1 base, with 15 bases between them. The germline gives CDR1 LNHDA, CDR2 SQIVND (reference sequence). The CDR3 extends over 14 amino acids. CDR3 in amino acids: CASATLGRSYEQYF. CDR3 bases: TGTGCCAGTGCGACCCTAGGAAGGTCCTACGAGCAGTACTTC.

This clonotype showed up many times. The CDR3 region is CASSLIGRVNYGYTF. The CDR3 DNA follows: TGTGCCAGCAGCTTGATCGGCAGGGTTAACTATGGCTACACCTTC. The V and J genes are TRBV7-2 and TRBJ1-2; maybe TRBD1 (5 bases). Germline V lookup: CDR1 SGHTA, CDR2 FQGNSA. Trimming took off 3 bases at V and 1 base at J, with 12 bases between the two ends. The CDR3 sequence is 15 residues long.

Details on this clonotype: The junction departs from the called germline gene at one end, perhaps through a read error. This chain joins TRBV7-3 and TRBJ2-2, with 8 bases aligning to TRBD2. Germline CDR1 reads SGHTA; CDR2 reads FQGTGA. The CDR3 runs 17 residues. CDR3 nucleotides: TGTGCCAGCAGCTTAACGTCCGGGAGGGCCCGCACCGGGGAGCCGTTTTTT. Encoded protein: CASSLTSGRARTGEPFF.

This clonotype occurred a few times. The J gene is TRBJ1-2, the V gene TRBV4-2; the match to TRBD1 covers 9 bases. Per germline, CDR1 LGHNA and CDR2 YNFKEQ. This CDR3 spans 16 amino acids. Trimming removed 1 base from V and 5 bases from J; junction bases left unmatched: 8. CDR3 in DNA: TGTGCCAGCAGCCAAGTCGGGACAGGGTGGGAGTATGGCTACACCTTC. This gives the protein CASSQVGTGWEYGYTF.